The present entry profiles one T cell receptor beta chain with its context. Its target is not known. Timing groups of about 4 and about 12 weeks for second doses were pooled. This specimen belongs to a study of T cell responses to AZD1222 COVID-19 vaccine. Notes on the study in general: The donors showed a predominance of white British ancestry and of females, with possible underestimation of clonal diversity. Among vaccine-associated CD4 TCRs, coverage spanned spike, with dominance at 160-218 and 743-854. Two doses of AZD1222 preceded a rise in Spike-specific TCR breadth and depth.

Profiling relied on immunoSEQ multiplex PCR, and the TCRdb table lists in-frame clones only, not all of them. The sample consists of about 140,000 clones, approximately 90% of them appearing once. The CDR3 is 15 amino acids. Per germline, CDR1 LNHNV and CDR2 YYDKDF (reference sequence). The V and J ends lost 1 base and 10 bases respectively, with 19 bases between them. The sequencing here drew on peripheral blood, taken 28 days after the second AZD1222 dose. This chain connects TRBV15 to TRBJ1-1, with TRBD1 as a possible D gene (6 bases). This TCR was recovered from an adult who received the AZD1222 COVID-19 vaccine. This CDR3 is CATSRVSQGGGGAFF. CDR3 nucleotides: TGTGCCACCAGCAGAGTCTCACAAGGGGGAGGTGGAGCTTTCTTT.